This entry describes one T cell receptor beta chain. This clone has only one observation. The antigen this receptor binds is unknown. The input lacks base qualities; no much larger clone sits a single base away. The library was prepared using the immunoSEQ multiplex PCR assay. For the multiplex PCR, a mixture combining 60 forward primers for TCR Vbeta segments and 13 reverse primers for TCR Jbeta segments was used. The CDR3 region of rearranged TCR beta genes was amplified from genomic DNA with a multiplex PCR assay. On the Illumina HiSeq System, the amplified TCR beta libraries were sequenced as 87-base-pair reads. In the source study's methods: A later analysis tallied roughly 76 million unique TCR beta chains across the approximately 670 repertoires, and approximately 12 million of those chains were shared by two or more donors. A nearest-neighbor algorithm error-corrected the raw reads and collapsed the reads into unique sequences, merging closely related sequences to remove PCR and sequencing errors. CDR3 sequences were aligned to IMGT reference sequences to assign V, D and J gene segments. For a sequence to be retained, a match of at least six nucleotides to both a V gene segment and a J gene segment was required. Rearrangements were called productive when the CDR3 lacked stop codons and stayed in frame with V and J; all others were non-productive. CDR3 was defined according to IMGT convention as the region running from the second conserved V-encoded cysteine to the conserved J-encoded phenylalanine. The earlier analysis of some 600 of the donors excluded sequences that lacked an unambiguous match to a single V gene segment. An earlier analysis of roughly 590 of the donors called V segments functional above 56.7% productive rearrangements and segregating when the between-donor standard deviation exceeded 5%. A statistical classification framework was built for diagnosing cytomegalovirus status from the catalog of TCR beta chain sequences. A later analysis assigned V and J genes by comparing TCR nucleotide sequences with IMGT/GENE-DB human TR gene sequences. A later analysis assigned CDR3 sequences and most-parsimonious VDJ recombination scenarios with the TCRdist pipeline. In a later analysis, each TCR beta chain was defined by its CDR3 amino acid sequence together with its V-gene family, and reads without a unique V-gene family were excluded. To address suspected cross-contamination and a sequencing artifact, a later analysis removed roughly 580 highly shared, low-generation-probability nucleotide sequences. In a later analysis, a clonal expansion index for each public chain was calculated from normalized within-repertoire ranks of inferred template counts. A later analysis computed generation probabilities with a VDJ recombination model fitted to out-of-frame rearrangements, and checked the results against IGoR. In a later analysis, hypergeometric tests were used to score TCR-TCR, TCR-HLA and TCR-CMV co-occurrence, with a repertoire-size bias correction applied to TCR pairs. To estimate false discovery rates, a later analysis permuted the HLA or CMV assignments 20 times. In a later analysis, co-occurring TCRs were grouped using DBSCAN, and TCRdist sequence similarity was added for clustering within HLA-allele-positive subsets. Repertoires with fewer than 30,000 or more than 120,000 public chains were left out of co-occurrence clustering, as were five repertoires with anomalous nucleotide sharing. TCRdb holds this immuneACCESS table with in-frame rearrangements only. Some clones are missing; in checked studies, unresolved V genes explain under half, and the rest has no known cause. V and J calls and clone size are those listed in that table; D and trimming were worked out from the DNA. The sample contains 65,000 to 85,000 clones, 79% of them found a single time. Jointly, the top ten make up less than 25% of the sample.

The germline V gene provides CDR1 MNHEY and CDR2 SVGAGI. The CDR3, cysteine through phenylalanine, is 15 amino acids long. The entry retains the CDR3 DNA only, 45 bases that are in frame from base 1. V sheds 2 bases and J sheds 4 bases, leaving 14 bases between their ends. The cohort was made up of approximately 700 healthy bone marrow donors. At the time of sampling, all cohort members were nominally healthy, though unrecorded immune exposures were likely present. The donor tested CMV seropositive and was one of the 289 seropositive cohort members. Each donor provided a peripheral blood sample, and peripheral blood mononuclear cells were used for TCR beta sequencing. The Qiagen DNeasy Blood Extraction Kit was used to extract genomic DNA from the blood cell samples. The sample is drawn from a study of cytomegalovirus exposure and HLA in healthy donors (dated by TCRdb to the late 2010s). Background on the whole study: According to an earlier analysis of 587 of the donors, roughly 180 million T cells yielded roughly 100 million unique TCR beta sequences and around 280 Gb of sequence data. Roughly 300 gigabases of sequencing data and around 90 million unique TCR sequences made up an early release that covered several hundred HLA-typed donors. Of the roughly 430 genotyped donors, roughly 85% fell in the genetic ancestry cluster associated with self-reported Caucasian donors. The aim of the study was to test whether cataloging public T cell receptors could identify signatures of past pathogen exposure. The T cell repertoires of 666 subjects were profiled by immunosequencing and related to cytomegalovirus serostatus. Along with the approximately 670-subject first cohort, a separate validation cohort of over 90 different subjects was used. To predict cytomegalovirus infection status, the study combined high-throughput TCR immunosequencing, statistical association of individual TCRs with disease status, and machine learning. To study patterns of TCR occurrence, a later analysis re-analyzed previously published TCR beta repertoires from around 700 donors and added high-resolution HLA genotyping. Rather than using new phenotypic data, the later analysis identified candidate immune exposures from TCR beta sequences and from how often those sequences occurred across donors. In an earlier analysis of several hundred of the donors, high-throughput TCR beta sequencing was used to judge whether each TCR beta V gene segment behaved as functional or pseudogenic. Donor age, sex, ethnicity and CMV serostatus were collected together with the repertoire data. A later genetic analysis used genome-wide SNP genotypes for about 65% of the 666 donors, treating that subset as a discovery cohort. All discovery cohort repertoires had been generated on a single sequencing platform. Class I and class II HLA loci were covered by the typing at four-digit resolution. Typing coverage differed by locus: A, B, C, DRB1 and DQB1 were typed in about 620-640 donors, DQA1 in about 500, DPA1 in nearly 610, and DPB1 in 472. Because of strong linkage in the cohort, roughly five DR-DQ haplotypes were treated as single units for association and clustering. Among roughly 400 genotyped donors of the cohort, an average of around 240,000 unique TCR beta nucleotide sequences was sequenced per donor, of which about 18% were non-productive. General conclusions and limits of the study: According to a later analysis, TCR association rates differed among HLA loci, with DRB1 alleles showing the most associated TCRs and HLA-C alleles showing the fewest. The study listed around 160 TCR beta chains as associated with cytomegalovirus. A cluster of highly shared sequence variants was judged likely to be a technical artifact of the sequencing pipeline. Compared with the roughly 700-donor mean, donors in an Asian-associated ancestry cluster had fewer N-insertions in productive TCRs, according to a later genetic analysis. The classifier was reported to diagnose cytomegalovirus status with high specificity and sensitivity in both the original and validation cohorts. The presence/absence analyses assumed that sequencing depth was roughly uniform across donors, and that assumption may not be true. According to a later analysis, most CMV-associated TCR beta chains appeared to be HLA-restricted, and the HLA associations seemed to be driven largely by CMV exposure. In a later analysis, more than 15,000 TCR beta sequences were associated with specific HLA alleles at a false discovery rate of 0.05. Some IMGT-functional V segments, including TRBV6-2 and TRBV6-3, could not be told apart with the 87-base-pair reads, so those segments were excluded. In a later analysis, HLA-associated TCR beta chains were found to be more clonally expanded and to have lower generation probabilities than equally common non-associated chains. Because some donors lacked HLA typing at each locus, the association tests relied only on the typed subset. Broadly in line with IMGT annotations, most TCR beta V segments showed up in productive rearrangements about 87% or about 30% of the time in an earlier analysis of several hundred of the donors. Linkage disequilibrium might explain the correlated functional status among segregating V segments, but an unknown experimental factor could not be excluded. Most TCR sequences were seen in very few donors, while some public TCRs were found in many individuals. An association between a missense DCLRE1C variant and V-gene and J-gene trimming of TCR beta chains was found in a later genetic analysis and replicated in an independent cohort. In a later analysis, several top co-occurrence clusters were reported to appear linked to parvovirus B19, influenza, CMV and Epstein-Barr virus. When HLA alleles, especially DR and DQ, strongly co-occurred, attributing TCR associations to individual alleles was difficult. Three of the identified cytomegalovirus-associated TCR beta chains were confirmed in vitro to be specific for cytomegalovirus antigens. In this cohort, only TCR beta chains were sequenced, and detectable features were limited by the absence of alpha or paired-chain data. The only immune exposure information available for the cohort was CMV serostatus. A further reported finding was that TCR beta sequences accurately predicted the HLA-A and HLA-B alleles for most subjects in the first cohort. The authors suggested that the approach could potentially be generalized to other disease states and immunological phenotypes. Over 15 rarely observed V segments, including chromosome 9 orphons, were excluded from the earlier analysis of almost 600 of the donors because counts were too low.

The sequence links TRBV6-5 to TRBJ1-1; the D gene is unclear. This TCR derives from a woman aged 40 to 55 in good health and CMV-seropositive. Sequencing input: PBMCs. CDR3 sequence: CASSYQRRGSTEAFF. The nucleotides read TGTGCCAGCAGTTACCAGAGGCGGGGTAGCACTGAAGCTTTCTTT.